This TCR beta chain comes out of a study of vaccination and CD4 T cells after COVID-19. Treatment of the sample: roughly ten-day PBMC culture with coronavirus spike peptide pools or control peptides (ViraFEST assay). ViraFEST stimulated the growth of antigen-specific T cells using peptide pools and subsequently profiled their TCRs by sequencing. As for this clonotype: Antigen unknown.

CDR3 length equals 15 residues. The germline gives CDR1 MDHEN, CDR2 SYDVKM. V was pared by 7 bases and J by 2 bases, with 9 bases of the junction left unmatched. The assay that was used to sequence DNA from cultured CD4+ T cells was the Oncomine TCR Beta short-read assay. TCRdb re-analysed the PCR reads in MiXCR, keeping a single row per CDR3 protein. This sample has about 3,300 distinct CDR3 sequences, with about 70% found just once. The clonotype was recovered from a human donor who had recovered from COVID-19. This chain uses TRBV28 with TRBJ2-3, with TRBD2 matching 7 bases. Sequences were obtained from CD4+ T cells from blood, cultured in vitro. The CDR3 nucleotides read TGTGCCAGCACTTCAGCGGGGACTAACACAGATACGCAGTATTTT. Protein product: CASTSAGTNTDTQYF.